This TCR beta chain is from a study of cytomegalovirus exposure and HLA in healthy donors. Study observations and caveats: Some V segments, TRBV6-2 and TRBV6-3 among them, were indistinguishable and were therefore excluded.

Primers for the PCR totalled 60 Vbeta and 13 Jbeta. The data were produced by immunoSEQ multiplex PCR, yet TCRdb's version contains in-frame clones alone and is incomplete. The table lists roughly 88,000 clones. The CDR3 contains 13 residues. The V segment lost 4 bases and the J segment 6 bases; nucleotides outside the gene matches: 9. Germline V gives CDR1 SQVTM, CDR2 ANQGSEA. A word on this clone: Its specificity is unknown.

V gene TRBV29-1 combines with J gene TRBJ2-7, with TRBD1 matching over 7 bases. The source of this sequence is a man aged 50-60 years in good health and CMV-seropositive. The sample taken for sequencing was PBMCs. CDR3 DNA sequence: TGCAGCGTTGCAGACAGGGTATTGAGCGAGCAGTACTTC. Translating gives CSVADRVLSEQYF.